The sequence of this TCR beta chain was determined in a study of vaccination and CD4 T cells after COVID-19. Study in general: Convalescent participants consisted of six males and four females, two being Hispanic.

Germline assignment: CDR1 MDHEN and CDR2 SYDVKM. The CDR3 is 14 residues long. The V and J ends lost 8 bases and 4 bases respectively, with 15 bases between them. With regard to this clonotype: Its antigen remains unidentified.

Treatment of the sample: approximately nine-day PBMC culture with coronavirus spike peptide pools or control peptides (ViraFEST assay). Each well received millions of PBMCs, cultured with 7.5 to 10 IU/ml IL-2 and 9 to 10 ug/ml peptide pools. Researchers used the Oncomine TCR Beta short-read assay to sequence DNA from cultured CD4+ T cells. TCRdb used MiXCR to reprocess the PCR reads, holding one entry per CDR3 protein. The data show 9,500 to 15,000 distinct CDR3 sequences, about three fifths seen once. V gene TRBV28 combines with J gene TRBJ1-5; D may be TRBD1 (6 bases). Sample: CD4+ T cells from blood, cultured in vitro. This clonotype was obtained from a human donor who had recovered from COVID-19. As DNA, the CDR3 is TGTGCCAGCGGGGCCCTACAGGGAAATCAGCCCCAGCATTTT. This gives the protein CASGALQGNQPQHF.